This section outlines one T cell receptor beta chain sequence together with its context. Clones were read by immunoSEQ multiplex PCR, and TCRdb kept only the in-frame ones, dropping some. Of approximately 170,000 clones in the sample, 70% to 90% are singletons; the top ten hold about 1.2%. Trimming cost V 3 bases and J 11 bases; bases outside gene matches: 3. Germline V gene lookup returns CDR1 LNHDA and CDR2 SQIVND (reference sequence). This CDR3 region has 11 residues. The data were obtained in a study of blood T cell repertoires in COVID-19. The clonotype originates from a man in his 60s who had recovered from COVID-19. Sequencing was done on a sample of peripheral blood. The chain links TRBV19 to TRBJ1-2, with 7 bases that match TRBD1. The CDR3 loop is CASSIGTVYTF. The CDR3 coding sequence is TGTGCCAGTAGTATCGGGACAGTTTACACCTTC.